This T cell receptor (beta chain) was profiled in a study of breast tumors, draining lymph nodes, adjacent tissues. This CDR3 spans 14 amino acids. The germline CDR1 and CDR2 sequences are SNHLY and FYNNEI. V lost 11 bases, J lost 4 bases, and 11 bases stayed unmatched. Study-wide findings and caveats: Data only fit, rather than demonstrated, lymph node origin of most tumor T cells. Tumors had less TCR diversity than lymph nodes, more than nontumor tissue. Luminal-like breast cancer showed significantly greater tumor-nontumor repertoire similarity than basal-like breast cancer did.

MiXCR was run by TCRdb on the multiplex PCR reads, yielding one entry per CDR3 protein. The table shows more than 12,000 distinct CDR3 sequences, with 55% occurring only once. This clonotype was detected a few times. Its specificity is unknown. The sequenced sample consisted of tumor-adjacent breast tissue. The source is a female donor with breast cancer. Some clones in this sample may be carry-over from other donors' samples. The chain employs TRBV2 and TRBJ2-3, with 8 bases fitting TRBD1. The CDR3 is CAQIIQGAPDTQYF. In DNA, the CDR3 is TGTGCCCAGATCATCCAGGGGGCTCCAGATACGCAGTATTTT.